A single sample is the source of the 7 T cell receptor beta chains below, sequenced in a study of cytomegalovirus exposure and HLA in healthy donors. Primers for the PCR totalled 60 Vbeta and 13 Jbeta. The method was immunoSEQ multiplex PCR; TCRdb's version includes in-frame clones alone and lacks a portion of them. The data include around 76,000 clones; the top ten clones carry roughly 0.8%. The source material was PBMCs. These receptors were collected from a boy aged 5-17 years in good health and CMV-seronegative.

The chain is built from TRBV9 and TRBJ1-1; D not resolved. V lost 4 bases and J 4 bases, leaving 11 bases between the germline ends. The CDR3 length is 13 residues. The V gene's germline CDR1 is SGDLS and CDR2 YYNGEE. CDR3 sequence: CASSPTPGTEAFF. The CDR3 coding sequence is TGTGCCAGCAGCCCGACTCCCGGCACTGAAGCTTTCTTT.

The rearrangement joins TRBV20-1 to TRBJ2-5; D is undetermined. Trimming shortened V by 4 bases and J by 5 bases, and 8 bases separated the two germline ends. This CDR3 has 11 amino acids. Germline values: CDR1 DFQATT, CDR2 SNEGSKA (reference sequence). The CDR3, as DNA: TGCAGTGCTAAGCCCCGGGAGACCCAGTACTTC. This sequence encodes CSAKPRETQYF.

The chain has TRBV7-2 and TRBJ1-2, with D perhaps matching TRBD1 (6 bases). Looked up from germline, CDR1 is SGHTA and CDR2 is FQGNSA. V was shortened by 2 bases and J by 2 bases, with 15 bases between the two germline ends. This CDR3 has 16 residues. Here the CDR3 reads CASSLSIGTQNYGYTF. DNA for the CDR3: TGTGCCAGCAGCTTAAGTATAGGGACACAGAACTATGGCTACACCTTC.

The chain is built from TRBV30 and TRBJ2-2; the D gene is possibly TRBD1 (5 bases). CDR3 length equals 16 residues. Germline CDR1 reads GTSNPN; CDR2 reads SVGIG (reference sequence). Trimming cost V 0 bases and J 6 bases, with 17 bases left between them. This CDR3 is CAWSVPKGVLPGELFF. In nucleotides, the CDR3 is TGTGCCTGGAGTGTACCGAAAGGGGTCTTGCCCGGGGAGCTGTTTTTT.

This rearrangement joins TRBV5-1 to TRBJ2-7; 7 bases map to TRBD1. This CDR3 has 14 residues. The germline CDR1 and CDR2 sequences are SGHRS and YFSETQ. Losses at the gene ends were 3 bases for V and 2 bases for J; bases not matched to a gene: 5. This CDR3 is CASSWGTATYEQYF. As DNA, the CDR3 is TGCGCCAGCAGCTGGGGGACAGCCACCTACGAGCAGTACTTC.

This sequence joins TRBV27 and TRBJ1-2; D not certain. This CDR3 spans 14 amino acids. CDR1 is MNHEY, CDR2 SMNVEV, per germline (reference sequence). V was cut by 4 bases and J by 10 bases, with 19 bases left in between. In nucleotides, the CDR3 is TGTGCCAGCAGTTCGGGGATACGGGCAGAGCACTACACCTTC. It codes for CASSSGIRAEHYTF.

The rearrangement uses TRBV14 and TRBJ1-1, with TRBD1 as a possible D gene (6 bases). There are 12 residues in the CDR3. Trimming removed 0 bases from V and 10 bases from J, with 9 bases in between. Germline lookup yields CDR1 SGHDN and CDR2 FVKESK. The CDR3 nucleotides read TGTGCCAGCAGCCAAGATGGACAGCTAGCTTTCTTT. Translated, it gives CASSQDGQLAFF.